Listed below are T cell receptor beta chains from one sample, sequenced in a study of T cells in Graves' hyperthyroidism and ophthalmopathy. MiXCR, run by TCRdb on the multiplex PCR reads, gives a single entry per CDR3 protein. The repertoire includes 660,000 or so distinct CDR3 sequences, approximately 42% of them detected once, and about 7.2% sits in the top ten. The sample comprised peripheral blood or thyroid tissue (not recorded which). These receptor sequences come from an adult man with Graves' disease, either hyperthyroidism or ophthalmopathy (not recorded which). CDR3s include the opening cysteine and the closing phenylalanine or tryptophan. D genes are given only for firm matches. Expanded clones get a size class; other rows say once, few or many, or leave the size out.

>.|15|TRBV15|many|TRBJ1-2
CATSREVTLNYGYTF
TGTGCCACCAGCAGAGAAGTAACACTTAACTATGGCTACACCTTC
>.|17|TRBV19|few|TRBJ1-3
CASSLQGTFSSGNTIYF
TGTGCCAGTAGTCTCCAAGGAACATTCAGCTCTGGAAACACCATATATTTT
>TRBD1|16|TRBV19|.|TRBJ1-5
CASSTGTGPLNQPQHF
TGTGCCAGTAGTACTGGGACAGGGCCCCTCAATCAGCCCCAGCATTTT
>.|15|TRBV6-1|.|TRBJ1-2
CASSAFEGVPYGYTF
TGTGCCAGCAGCGCATTCGAGGGGGTTCCCTATGGCTACACCTTC
>.|14|TRBV7-2|many|TRBJ1-1
CASSARQVNTEAFF
TGTGCCAGCAGCGCTCGACAGGTGAACACTGAAGCTTTCTTT
>TRBD1|14|TRBV20-1|few|TRBJ2-5
CSAKPGTGQETQYF
TGCAGTGCCAAACCGGGGACAGGGCAAGAGACCCAGTACTTC
>TRBD1|15|TRBV10-3|.|TRBJ1-1
CAISESWDRVTEAFF
TGTGCCATCAGTGAGTCGTGGGACAGGGTCACTGAAGCTTTCTTT
>.|11|TRBV6-5|few|TRBJ1-1
CASVGTEEAFF
TGTGCCAGCGTAGGGACTGAGGAAGCTTTCTTT
>.|14|TRBV10-3|.|TRBJ2-7
CAISEEVPTYEQYF
TGTGCCATCAGTGAGGAGGTCCCCACCTACGAGCAGTACTTC
>.|15|TRBV29-1|.|TRBJ2-2
CSWDSALSNTGELFF
TGCAGCTGGGATAGCGCCCTTTCGAACACCGGGGAGCTGTTTTTT
>TRBD2|13|TRBV20-1|many|TRBJ2-7
CSAPDSGSYEQYF
TGCAGTGCTCCGGATAGCGGGTCCTACGAGCAGTACTTC
>.|14|TRBV20-1|few|TRBJ1-3
CSAPRSGSGNTIYF
TGCAGTGCTCCCAGGTCGGGCTCTGGAAACACCATATATTTT
>TRBD1|15|TRBV29-1|.|TRBJ1-6
CSVRGTGFSNSPLHF
TGCAGCGTGAGAGGGACAGGGTTCAGTAATTCACCCCTCCACTTT
>TRBD2|19|TRBV9|.|TRBJ2-2
CASSVDMKPSGGLTGELFF
TGTGCCAGCAGCGTAGACATGAAACCGAGCGGGGGTTTAACCGGGGAGCTGTTTTTT
>.|12|TRBV7-9|many|TRBJ2-7
CASSTQGWEQYF
TGTGCCAGCAGCACCCAGGGGTGGGAGCAGTACTTC
>TRBD1|14|TRBV7-6|many|TRBJ1-5
CASSRGTDNQPQHF
TGTGCCAGCAGCCGCGGGACAGACAATCAGCCCCAGCATTTT
>.|13|TRBV6-5|many|TRBJ1-1
CASSYRANTEAFF
TGTGCCAGCAGTTACAGGGCGAACACTGAAGCTTTCTTT
>TRBD1|16|TRBV28|many|TRBJ1-2
CASSSRTGAIGYGYTF
TGTGCCAGCAGTTCCCGAACAGGGGCAATAGGCTATGGCTACACCTTC
>TRBD2|14|TRBV7-9|few|TRBJ2-5
CASSTSGGQETQYF
TGTGCCAGCAGTACTAGCGGGGGCCAAGAGACCCAGTACTTC
>TRBD2|18|TRBV7-2|.|TRBJ2-2
CASSSKGLAGSNTGELFF
TGTGCCAGCAGCTCAAAAGGACTAGCGGGGTCGAACACCGGGGAGCTGTTTTTT
>TRBD1|14|TRBV15|many|TRBJ1-2
CATSLRQGNYGYTF
TGTGCCACCAGCCTACGACAGGGCAACTATGGCTACACCTTC
>.|14|TRBV10-3|.|TRBJ1-1
CAISESGARAEAFF
TGTGCCATCAGTGAGTCGGGGGCAAGGGCTGAAGCTTTCTTT
>.|14|TRBV19|.|TRBJ1-2
CASRNRESGYGYTF
TGTGCCAGTAGGAACAGGGAATCGGGTTATGGCTACACCTTC
>.|15|TRBV2|few|TRBJ1-2
CASSEMHWLGDGYTF
TGTGCCAGCAGTGAAATGCATTGGCTCGGAGATGGCTACACCTTC
>.|16|TRBV7-8|many|TRBJ1-6
CASSIRGPFYNSPLHF
TGTGCCAGCAGTATAAGAGGACCTTTCTATAATTCACCCCTCCACTTT
>TRBD1|16|TRBV7-2|.|TRBJ1-4
CASSHRDRKSDEKLFF
TGTGCCAGCAGCCACCGGGACAGGAAATCGGATGAAAAACTGTTTTTT
>TRBD1|17|TRBV24-1|.|TRBJ1-2
CASRTSRQGPANYGYTF
TGTGCCAGCAGGACAAGCCGACAGGGCCCAGCTAACTATGGCTACACCTTC
>.|8|TRBV24-1|.|TRBJ1-2
CATAGYTF
TGTGCCACCGCCGGCTACACCTTC
>TRBD1|14|TRBV20-1|.|TRBJ1-2
CSARDLWTGGGYTF
TGCAGTGCTAGAGACTTGTGGACAGGGGGGGGCTACACCTTC
>TRBD1|17|TRBV2|few|TRBJ1-5
CASSWTGRSYSNQPQHF
TGTGCCAGCAGCTGGACAGGGAGAAGTTATAGCAATCAGCCCCAGCATTTT
>.|13|TRBV7-8|many|TRBJ1-2
CASSLDRAHGYTF
TGTGCCAGCAGCTTAGACAGGGCTCATGGCTACACCTTC
>TRBD1|19|TRBV15|few|TRBJ1-2
CATSRPKSGTGGAGYGYTF
TGTGCCACCAGCAGACCTAAATCCGGGACAGGGGGCGCGGGGTATGGCTACACCTTC
>.|15|TRBV2|.|TRBJ1-2
CASSENFGAYHGYTF
TGTGCCAGCAGTGAAAACTTCGGAGCCTACCATGGCTACACCTTC
>.|14|TRBV6-6|.|TRBJ2-7
CASSSGQPIYEQYF
TGTGCCAGCAGTTCCGGACAGCCGATCTACGAGCAGTACTTC
>.|15|TRBV10-3|many|TRBJ1-2
CAISESISGADGYTF
TGTGCCATCAGTGAGTCGATATCGGGGGCTGATGGCTACACCTTC
>.|14|TRBV25-1|.|TRBJ1-6
CASMRSGAGSPLHF
TGTGCCAGCATGAGGTCAGGGGCTGGATCACCCCTCCACTTT
>.|15|TRBV2|.|TRBJ1-5
CASSKDGAPNQPQHF
TGTGCCAGCAGTAAGGACGGGGCCCCCAATCAGCCCCAGCATTTT
>.|13|TRBV20-1|many|TRBJ1-2
CSARDGQTYGYTF
TGCAGTGCTAGAGATGGCCAGACCTATGGCTACACCTTC
>TRBD1|17|TRBV7-2|few|TRBJ2-2
CASSLEFGQGLPGELFF
TGTGCCAGCAGCTTGGAGTTCGGACAGGGTCTTCCCGGGGAGCTGTTTTTT
>TRBD1|14|TRBV20-1|.|TRBJ1-1
CSARGSTGGTEAFF
TGCAGTGCTAGAGGTTCAACAGGGGGCACTGAAGCTTTCTTT